This TCR beta chain was recorded in a study of T-cell reconstitution after alpha-beta-depleted transplantation in children. Study-level findings and limits: It was newly produced T cells that mostly accounted for T-cell counts and diversity one year after transplant.

Unique molecular identifiers were incorporated when the TCRbeta library was constructed. One entry per CDR3 protein, called by TCRdb with MiXCR from the PCR reads. The sample has about 420,000 distinct CDR3 sequences; roughly 15% are singletons. Germline V gene lookup returns CDR1 LGHDT and CDR2 YNNKEL (reference sequence). The CDR3 runs 18 residues. With 3 bases removed from V and 5 bases from J, the gap between germline ends came to 25 bases. The table lists this clonotype with a few counts. Its antigen is still unknown. The genes are TRBV3-1 and TRBJ2-5; maybe TRBD1 (5 bases). This receptor was obtained from a boy under two years old who had a stem cell transplant for Wiskott-Aldrich syndrome, so the T cells may come from the graft donor. The sequences come from PBMCs, mostly from graft donor cells, collected 360 days after TCRalphabeta/CD19-depleted stem cell transplant. The CDR3 reads CASSHSPMGRNRFETQYF. CDR3 bases: TGTGCCAGCAGCCATTCTCCAATGGGGCGGAATCGGTTTGAGACCCAGTACTTC.